A single sample gave rise to the 29 T cell receptor beta chains below, sequenced in a study of blood T cell repertoires in COVID-19. The table came from immunoSEQ multiplex PCR; TCRdb's copy has only in-frame clones and leaves some out. The sample yields some 380,000 clones, roughly 86% seen once. The specimen was PBMCs or T cells enriched from blood (not recorded which). All receptors come from a man aged 25 to 40 who had recovered from COVID-19.

This clone was seen repeatedly, ten times or more. V usage is TRBV27 and J usage is TRBJ1-5; possible D gene TRBD1, 6 bases. Trimming removed 4 bases from V and 2 bases from J, with 12 bases in between. This CDR3 has 15 residues. The V gene's germline CDR1 is MNHEY and CDR2 SMNVEV (reference sequence). In DNA, the CDR3 is TGTGCCAGCAGTTCACAACAGGGTGGCAATCAGCCCCAGCATTTT. Translation: CASSSQQGGNQPQHF.

V is TRBV11-2 and J is TRBJ1-2, with D possibly matching TRBD1 (5 bases). This CDR3 spans 19 amino acids. V gave up 4 bases and J gave up 1 base, with 25 bases separating them. Per the germline V gene, CDR1 is SGHAT and CDR2 is FQNNGV. CDR3 residues: CASSSNAGVRIRDNYGYTF. The CDR3 region has the DNA TGTGCCAGCAGCTCGAATGCGGGGGTTCGGATAAGGGATAACTATGGCTACACCTTC.

The J gene is TRBJ1-5, the V gene TRBV30; the D is unclear. Per germline, CDR1 GTSNPN and CDR2 SVGIG (reference sequence). The CDR3 runs to 13 residues. The V and J ends lost 0 bases and 9 bases respectively, with 12 bases between them. DNA of the CDR3: TGTGCCTGGAGTGTAAGCTCTCCTGGGCCCCAGCATTTT. This sequence encodes CAWSVSSPGPQHF.

The chain employs TRBV7-6 and TRBJ1-1; D is unclear. The germline V gene encodes CDR1 SGHVS and CDR2 FNYEAQ. The CDR3 has 11 amino acids. V dropped 5 bases and J dropped 3 bases, with 4 bases sitting between them. CDR3: CASSQYTEAFF. CDR3 coding DNA: TGTGCCAGCAGCCAGTACACTGAAGCTTTCTTT.

The genes are TRBV6-5 and TRBJ2-5, with D possibly being TRBD2 (6 bases). V lost 8 bases to trimming and J lost 5 bases, with 15 bases between them. The CDR3 spans 13 residues. Germline V gene data show CDR1 as MNHEY and CDR2 as SVGAGI. The CDR3 DNA is TGTGCCAGCTGCGACCGGAGGGCGGAGACCCAGTACTTC. It codes for CASCDRRAETQYF.

The rearrangement joins TRBV4-1 to TRBJ2-3, with 7 bases matching TRBD2. V gave up 3 bases and J gave up 6 bases; unmatched junction bases: 3. The CDR3 has 13 residues. Germline V gene data show CDR1 as MGHRA and CDR2 as YSYEKL. The CDR3, as DNA: TGCGCCAGCAGCCAGCCGCGGGGGGATACGCAGTATTTT. Translation: CASSQPRGDTQYF.

This clone was counted a single time. This chain connects TRBV18 to TRBJ2-5, with 10 bases lining up with TRBD1. Germline CDR1 is KGHSH and CDR2 is LQKENI. Trimming took 6 bases from V and 1 from J; bases not matched to a gene: 5. The CDR3 is made up of 15 amino acids. CDR3 residues: CASSNRDRGQETQYF. The CDR3 DNA reads TGTGCCAGCTCGAACCGGGACAGGGGCCAAGAGACCCAGTACTTC.

The genes are TRBV10-2 and TRBJ1-1; 9 nucleotides agree with TRBD1. V gave up 4 bases and J gave up 2 bases; unmatched junction bases: 2. In germline, CDR1 is WSHSY, CDR2 SAAADI. This CDR3 region has 14 residues. The CDR3 DNA is TGCGCCAGCAGTGGCACAGGGGGCAACACTGAAGCTTTCTTT. Its translation: CASSGTGGNTEAFF.

The chain recombines TRBV5-1 with TRBJ2-7; TRBD2 is a possible D gene (6 bases). With 5 bases removed from V and 1 base from J, the gap between germline ends came to 16 bases. CDR1 and CDR2 from the germline V gene are SGHRS and YFSETQ. The CDR3 totals 15 residues. The CDR3: CASSLGAGQSYEQYF. The CDR3 DNA reads as TGCGCCAGCAGTCTTGGAGCGGGCCAATCCTACGAGCAGTACTTC.

V usage is TRBV19 and J usage is TRBJ1-3; unclear D gene. The CDR3 is made up of 16 amino acids. V was trimmed by 4 bases and J by 0 bases, leaving 13 bases between them. CDR1 and CDR2 (germline): LNHDA, SQIVND (reference sequence). The CDR3: CASSTLGTSSGNTIYF. CDR3 DNA sequence: TGTGCCAGTAGTACCCTTGGCACAAGCTCTGGAAACACCATATATTTT.

The rearrangement uses TRBV7-9 and TRBJ2-1; 9 bases align to TRBD2. The CDR3 has 14 amino acids. Looked up from germline, CDR1 is SEHNR and CDR2 is FQNEAQ (reference sequence). V gave up 5 bases and J gave up 6 bases; unmatched junction bases: 5. CDR3 DNA: TGTGCCAGCAGCCCCGGGACTAGCCCCAATGAGCAGTTCTTC. It codes for CASSPGTSPNEQFF.

With regard to this clone: An end of the junction does not agree with germline; a read error may underlie this. The chain links TRBV3-1 (or the pseudogene TRBV3-2) to TRBJ2-7; no definite D call. This CDR3 comprises 10 residues. Germline V CDR1 and CDR2: LGHDT, YNNKEL (reference sequence). The CDR3 DNA sequence: TGTGCCAGCAGCCGCGGCAAACTGCACTTC. Translated: CASSRGKLHF.

The chain carries TRBV12-3 or TRBV12-4 and TRBJ1-2, with 9 bases lining up with TRBD1. CDR3 length: 13 amino acids. Trimming cost V 8 bases and J 2 bases; bases outside gene matches: 3. CDR3 protein: CASGTGGNYGYTF. CDR3 sequence (DNA): TGTGCCAGCGGAACAGGGGGCAACTATGGCTACACCTTC.

For the CDR3, the DNA is TGTGCCAGCGATTGGACAGGGGAGGTAGGTGAGCAGTTCTTC. Amino acid sequence: CASDWTGEVGEQFF. V is TRBV6-5 and J is TRBJ2-1, with 9 bases that match TRBD1. CDR1 and CDR2 (germline): MNHEY, SVGAGI. V shed 8 bases, J shed 9 bases, and the junction held 11 bases outside the gene matches. The CDR3 is made up of 14 amino acids.

At least ten counts were recorded for this clone. CDR3 amino acids: CASSETGNTEAFF. The CDR3, as DNA: TGTGCCAGCAGTGAGACAGGGAACACTGAAGCTTTCTTT. V usage is TRBV6-4 and J usage is TRBJ1-1; tentatively, D is TRBD1 (6 bases). Trimming removed 3 bases at V and 1 base at J, with 6 bases between. The CDR3 extends over 13 amino acids. The germline gives CDR1 MRHNA, CDR2 SNTAGT.

V is TRBV10-3 and J is TRBJ2-7, with 9 nucleotides matching TRBD1. The junction had 5 bases not matched to a gene; V was cut back by 7 bases and J by 1 base. The CDR3 length is 14 residues. Germline values: CDR1 ENHRY, CDR2 SYGVKD. The CDR3 DNA follows: TGTGCCATCACTCCGACAGGGGGATCCTACGAGCAGTACTTC. This encodes CAITPTGGSYEQYF.

This rearrangement joins TRBV19 to TRBJ1-6, with TRBD1 matching 8 bases. The length of the CDR3 is 14 residues. CDR1 and CDR2 (germline): LNHDA, SQIVND (reference sequence). Unmatched junction bases numbered 6, after V lost 7 bases and J lost 7 bases. The CDR3 loop is CASNDQGANSPLHF. CDR3 bases: TGTGCCAGTAACGATCAGGGGGCAAATTCACCCCTCCACTTT.

The CDR3 DNA reads TGCGCCAGCAGCTTCGACCGGGGAGAGGGCTACGAGCAGTACTTC. It encodes CASSFDRGEGYEQYF. The rearrangement uses TRBV5-1 and TRBJ2-7; the D gene is possibly TRBD2 (5 bases). CDR1 is SGHRS and CDR2 is YFSETQ in the germline V gene. The CDR3 covers 15 residues. Between the trimmed V and J ends, which lost 2 bases and 3 bases, there was a span of 15 bases.

This chain links TRBV4-3 with TRBJ1-2, with unresolved D. The CDR3 has 16 amino acids. V was shortened by 0 bases and J by 4 bases, with 15 bases between the two germline ends. Germline V CDR1 and CDR2: LGHNA, YSLEER. The CDR3 loop reads CASSQEDTPLAYGYTF. CDR3 DNA: TGCGCCAGCAGCCAAGAAGACACCCCCCTCGCCTATGGCTACACCTTC.

This clone showed up just once. The rearrangement uses TRBV6-5 and TRBJ2-2; 9 bases match TRBD2. The CDR3 spans 15 residues. Germline lookup yields CDR1 MNHEY and CDR2 SVGAGI. After removal of 8 bases from V and 3 bases from J, the junction contained 7 bases not matched to a gene. CDR3 nucleotide sequence: TGTGCCAGCGGGTTAGCGGGGGCCTACACCGGGGAGCTGTTTTTT. Its protein product is CASGLAGAYTGELFF.

For the CDR3, the DNA is TGTGCCAGCAGCCAAGTTGTGGCAGGGCAATCACCCCTCCACTTT. It is translated as CASSQVVAGQSPLHF. The chain joins TRBV3-1 (or the pseudogene TRBV3-2) to TRBJ1-6; D is perhaps TRBD1 (5 bases). Germline CDR1 LGHDT, CDR2 YNNKEL (reference sequence). The CDR3 sequence is 15 residues long. Trimming removed 1 base from V and 10 bases from J, with 14 bases in between.

DNA of the CDR3: TGTGCCAGCAGTATACTAGGACCCAATCAGCCCCAGCATTTT. Its protein is CASSILGPNQPQHF. The V gene is TRBV6-6, the J gene TRBJ1-5; D gene uncertain. Germline loops: CDR1 MNHNY, CDR2 SVGAGI (reference sequence). CDR3 size: 14 residues. Trimming pared 5 bases from V and 3 bases from J, leaving 11 bases between.

The genes are TRBV11-3 and TRBJ1-5; D is unresolved. V lost 5 bases and J 0 bases, leaving 17 bases between the germline ends. Germline CDR1 is SGHNT and CDR2 is YENEEA. The length of the CDR3 is 17 residues. CDR3 region: CASSPNRTEYSNQPQHF. As DNA, the CDR3 is TGTGCCAGCAGCCCTAACCGAACAGAATATAGCAATCAGCCCCAGCATTTT.

The chain has TRBV5-1 and TRBJ1-1; D is uncertain. This CDR3 is 12 amino acids long. Germline V gene sequence: CDR1 SGHRS, CDR2 YFSETQ. The V end was cut by 0 bases, the J end by 7 bases, with 7 bases between. The CDR3 is CASSLDLFEAFF. In DNA form, the CDR3 reads TGCGCCAGCAGCTTGGATCTCTTTGAAGCTTTCTTT.

In its sample, this clone was seen a few times. The J gene is TRBJ2-7, the V gene TRBV4-3, with TRBD2 matching over 12 bases. Looked up from germline, CDR1 is LGHNA and CDR2 is YSLEER. The junction had 7 bases not matched to a gene; V was cut back by 1 base and J by 0 bases. This CDR3 comprises 18 residues. The CDR3 bases are TGCGCCAGCAGCCAAGCGGCTAGCGGGGGGGCCTACTCCTACGAGCAGTACTTC. Translating it yields CASSQAASGGAYSYEQYF.

This sequence joins TRBV2 and TRBJ1-5; 7 bases map to TRBD1. Trimming at V came to 6 bases and at J to 0 bases, leaving 8 bases not matched to a gene. This CDR3 region has 16 residues. Germline V gene data show CDR1 as SNHLY and CDR2 as FYNNEI. The CDR3 DNA sequence: TGTGCCAGCAGAGAACAGGGGATCTATAGCAATCAGCCCCAGCATTTT. Its translation is CASREQGIYSNQPQHF.

The chain uses TRBV5-6 and TRBJ1-1, with 8 bases that match TRBD1. J lost 0 bases, V lost 4 bases, and 8 bases had no gene match. The length of the CDR3 is 16 residues. The germline V gene has CDR1 SGHDT and CDR2 YYEEEE. CDR3 nucleotide sequence: TGTGCCAGCAGCCATCAGGGGGCAGGGATGAACACTGAAGCTTTCTTT. It codes for CASSHQGAGMNTEAFF.

The V call is TRBV13, the J call TRBJ2-1; 11 bases are a match to TRBD2. The CDR3 sequence is 15 residues long. The trim removed 5 bases at V and 6 bases at J, leaving 6 bases unmatched. Germline lookup yields CDR1 PRHDT and CDR2 FYEKMQ (reference sequence). The CDR3 coding sequence is TGTGCCAGCAGCATCCCGGGACTAGCGGCCAATGAGCAGTTCTTC. Its translation is CASSIPGLAANEQFF.

CDR3 DNA sequence: TGTGCCAGCAGCTTAATCGGGGGGCCGACCGGGGAGCTGTTTTTT. As protein: CASSLIGGPTGELFF. The genes are TRBV7-3 and TRBJ2-2, with a tentative D call TRBD2 (7 bases). This CDR3 has 15 amino acids. The germline V gene has CDR1 SGHTA and CDR2 FQGTGA. V lost 1 base and J lost 5, with 11 bases in between.